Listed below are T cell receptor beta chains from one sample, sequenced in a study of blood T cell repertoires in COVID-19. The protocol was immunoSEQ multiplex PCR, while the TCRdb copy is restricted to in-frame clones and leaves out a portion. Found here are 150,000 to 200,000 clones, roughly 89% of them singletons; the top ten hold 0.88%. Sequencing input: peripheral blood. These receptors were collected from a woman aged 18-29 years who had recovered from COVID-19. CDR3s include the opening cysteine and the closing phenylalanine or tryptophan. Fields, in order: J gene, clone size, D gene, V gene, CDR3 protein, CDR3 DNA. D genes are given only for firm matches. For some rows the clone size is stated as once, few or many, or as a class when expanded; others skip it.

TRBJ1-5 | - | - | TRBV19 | CASSIMGLGNQPQHF | TGTGCCAGTAGTATTATGGGCTTGGGCAATCAGCCCCAGCATTTT
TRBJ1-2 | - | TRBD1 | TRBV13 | CASSFDRAVYGYTF | TGTGCCAGCAGCTTTGACAGGGCGGTCTATGGCTACACCTTC
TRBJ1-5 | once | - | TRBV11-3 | CASSPGLQENQPQHF | TGTGCCAGCAGCCCAGGGTTGCAGGAGAATCAGCCCCAGCATTTT
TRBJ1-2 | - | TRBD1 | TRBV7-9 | CASSLAAGQGGGYTF | TGTGCCAGCAGCTTAGCGGCCGGACAGGGAGGTGGCTACACCTTC
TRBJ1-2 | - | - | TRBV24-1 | CATSVKENYGYTF | TGTGCCACCAGTGTCAAGGAGAACTATGGCTACACCTTC
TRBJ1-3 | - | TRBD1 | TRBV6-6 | CASSSTGAGNTIYF | TGTGCCAGCAGTTCCACAGGGGCCGGAAACACCATATATTTT
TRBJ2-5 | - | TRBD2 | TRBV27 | CASSRTTGGYQETQYF | TGTGCCAGCAGCCGAACGACGGGGGGGTACCAAGAGACCCAGTACTTC
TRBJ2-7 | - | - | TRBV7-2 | CASSQNRVYEQYF | TGTGCCAGCAGCCAGAACAGGGTCTACGAGCAGTACTTC
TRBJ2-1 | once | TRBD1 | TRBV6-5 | CASSKGQLEQFF | TGTGCCAGCAGCAAGGGACAGCTTGAGCAGTTCTTC
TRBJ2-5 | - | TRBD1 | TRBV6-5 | CASRTGTETQYF | TGTGCCAGCAGGACAGGGACAGAGACCCAGTACTTC
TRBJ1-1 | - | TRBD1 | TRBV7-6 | CASSWGTGVPPTEAFF | TGTGCCAGCAGCTGGGGGACAGGGGTTCCCCCCACTGAAGCTTTCTTT
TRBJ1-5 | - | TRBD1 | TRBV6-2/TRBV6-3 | CASSTPPDREHF | TGTGCCAGCAGCACCCCGCCGGACAGGGAGCATTTT
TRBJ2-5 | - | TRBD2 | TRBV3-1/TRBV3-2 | CASSQLTSGRGETQYF | TGTGCCAGCAGCCAACTGACTAGCGGGAGGGGAGAGACCCAGTACTTC
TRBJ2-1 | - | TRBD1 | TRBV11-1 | CASSLRDRVYNEQFF | TGTGCCAGCAGCTTACGGGACAGGGTTTACAATGAGCAGTTCTTC
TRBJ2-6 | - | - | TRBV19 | CATLNRAGANVLTF | TGTGCCACCCTAAACAGGGCTGGGGCCAACGTCCTGACTTTC
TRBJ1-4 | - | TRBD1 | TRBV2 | CASSPWGQRETNEKLFF | TGTGCCAGCAGTCCGTGGGGACAGAGAGAGACTAATGAAAAACTGTTTTTT
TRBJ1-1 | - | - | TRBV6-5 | CASRPRGQLNTEAFF | TGTGCCAGCAGGCCCCGAGGACAGTTGAACACTGAAGCTTTCTTT
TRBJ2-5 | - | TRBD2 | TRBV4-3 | CASSQGGGQETQYF | TGCGCCAGCAGCCAAGGGGGGGGGCAAGAGACCCAGTACTTC
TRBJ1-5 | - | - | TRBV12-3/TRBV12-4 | CASADPEGQPQHF | TGTGCCAGTGCGGACCCGGAGGGTCAGCCCCAGCATTTT
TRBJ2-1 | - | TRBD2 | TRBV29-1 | CSARRLAGGLNEQFF | TGCAGCGCCCGCCGACTAGCGGGGGGGCTCAATGAGCAGTTCTTC
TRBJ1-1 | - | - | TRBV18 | CASSPNRNTEAFF | TGTGCCAGCTCACCAAACAGGAACACTGAAGCTTTCTTT
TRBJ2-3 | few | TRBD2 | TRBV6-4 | CASSEASGADTQYF | TGTGCCAGCAGTGAAGCTAGCGGCGCAGATACGCAGTATTTT
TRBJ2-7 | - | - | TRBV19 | CASSQPGQTLYGQYF | TGTGCCAGTAGCCAGCCGGGACAAACCCTTTACGGGCAGTACTTC
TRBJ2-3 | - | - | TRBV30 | CAWGGEVSSGRYF | TGTGCCTGGGGAGGGGAGGTTAGTAGTGGGAGGTATTTT
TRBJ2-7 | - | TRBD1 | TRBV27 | CASSPEDRDHYEQYF | TGTGCCAGCAGTCCCGAGGACAGGGATCACTACGAGCAGTACTTC
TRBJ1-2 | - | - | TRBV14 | CASSHGSSLDYGYTF | TGTGCCAGCAGCCACGGGTCTAGCCTAGACTATGGCTACACCTTC
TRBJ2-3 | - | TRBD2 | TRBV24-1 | CATSVAGGAIRDTQYF | TGTGCCACCAGTGTAGCCGGGGGGGCCATAAGGGATACGCAGTATTTT
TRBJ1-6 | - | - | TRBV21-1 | CASSKRGQGAGLHF | TGTGCCAGCAGCAAAAGAGGACAGGGGGCAGGCCTCCACTTT
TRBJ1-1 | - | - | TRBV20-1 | CSASGSGANTEAFF | TGCAGTGCTAGTGGGAGCGGTGCGAACACTGAAGCTTTCTTT
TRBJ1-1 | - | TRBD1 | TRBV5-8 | CASSGSGGKIGTEAFF | TGTGCCAGCAGCGGCTCAGGGGGCAAAATCGGCACTGAAGCTTTCTTT
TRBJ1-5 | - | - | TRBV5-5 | CASSSPNIF | TGTGCCAGCAGCTCTCCCAACATTTTT
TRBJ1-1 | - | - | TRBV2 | CASSPRGLPNTEAFF | TGTGCCAGCAGCCCAAGGGGGTTACCGAACACTGAAGCTTTCTTT
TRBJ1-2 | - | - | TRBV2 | CASSDPTANYGYTF | TGTGCCAGCAGTGACCCGACAGCTAACTATGGCTACACCTTC
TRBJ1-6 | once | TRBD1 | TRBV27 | CASTSGQGVSPLHF | TGTGCCAGCACCTCGGGACAGGGGGTCTCACCCCTCCACTTT
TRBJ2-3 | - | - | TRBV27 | CASSLMWGDPSTDTQYF | TGTGCCAGCAGTTTAATGTGGGGAGACCCTAGCACAGATACGCAGTATTTT
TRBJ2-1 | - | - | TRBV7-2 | CASSLVGAWDNEQFF | TGTGCCAGCAGCTTAGTGGGGGCCTGGGACAATGAGCAGTTCTTC
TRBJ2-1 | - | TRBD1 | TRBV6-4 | CASSDSTGGNNEQFF | TGTGCCAGCAGTGACTCGACAGGGGGTAACAATGAGCAGTTCTTC
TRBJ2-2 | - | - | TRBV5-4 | CASSSRDKTGELFF | TGTGCCAGCAGTAGCCGGGACAAGACCGGGGAGCTGTTTTTT
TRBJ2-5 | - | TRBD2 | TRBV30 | CACLRREGQETQYF | TGTGCCTGTCTCAGGAGGGAGGGTCAAGAGACCCAGTACTTC
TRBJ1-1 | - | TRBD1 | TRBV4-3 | CASSQSDREIAEAFF | TGCGCCAGCAGCCAATCGGACAGGGAGATTGCTGAAGCTTTCTTT
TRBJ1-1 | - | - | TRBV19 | CASSIGGLQAFF | TGTGCCAGTAGTATAGGCGGTCTTCAGGCTTTCTTT
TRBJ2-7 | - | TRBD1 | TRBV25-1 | CASSPTGGSYEQYF | TGTGCCAGCTCGCCGACAGGGGGGTCCTACGAGCAGTACTTC
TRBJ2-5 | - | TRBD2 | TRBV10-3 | CAIRGSGEETQYF | TGTGCCATCCGCGGTAGCGGGGAAGAGACCCAGTACTTC
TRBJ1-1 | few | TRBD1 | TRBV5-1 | CASRPGQGLFEAFF | TGCGCCAGCAGACCGGGACAGGGGCTTTTCGAAGCTTTCTTT
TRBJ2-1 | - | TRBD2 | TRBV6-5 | CASRISGSSYNEQFF | TGTGCCAGCAGGATAAGCGGGAGCTCCTACAATGAGCAGTTCTTC
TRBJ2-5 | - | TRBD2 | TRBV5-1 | CASSLTSGRQETQYF | TGCGCCAGCAGCTTGACTAGCGGGAGGCAAGAGACCCAGTACTTC
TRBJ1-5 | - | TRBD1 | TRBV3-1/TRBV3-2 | CASSEMGQNQPQHF | TGTGCCAGCAGCGAAATGGGACAGAATCAGCCCCAGCATTTT
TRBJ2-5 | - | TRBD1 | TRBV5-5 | CASSRRQGAETQYF | TGTGCCAGCAGCAGACGACAGGGGGCGGAGACCCAGTACTTC
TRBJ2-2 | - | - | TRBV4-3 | CASSRLYRDKVGELFF | TGCGCCAGCAGCCGGTTATACAGGGATAAGGTCGGGGAGCTGTTTTTT
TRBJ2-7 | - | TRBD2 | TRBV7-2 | CASGPSGGSSYEQYF | TGTGCCAGCGGACCTAGCGGGGGGTCGTCCTACGAGCAGTACTTC
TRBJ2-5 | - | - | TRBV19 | CASSPLNQETQYF | TGTGCCAGTAGCCCACTAAATCAAGAGACCCAGTACTTC
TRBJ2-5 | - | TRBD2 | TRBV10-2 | CASRGGETQYF | TGCGCCAGCAGGGGGGGGGAGACCCAGTACTTC